The 10 T cell receptor beta chains in this list originate from one sample, sequenced in a study of T cell responses to AZD1222 COVID-19 vaccine. Assay: immunoSEQ multiplex PCR; the TCRdb copy retains only in-frame clones and omits some. Of approximately 120,000 clones listed, 87% are singletons. Sequenced here: peripheral blood, sampled on day 0 of AZD1222 vaccination. These receptors were collected from an adult in good health.

The CDR3 here is CASSPPGISYEQYF. The CDR3 DNA reads TGCGCCAGCAGCCCCCCCGGCATCTCCTACGAGCAGTACTTC. The gene calls are TRBV5-1 and TRBJ2-7; D is unresolved. V lost 4 bases and J lost 0, with 11 bases in between. From germline, CDR1 is SGHRS and CDR2 YFSETQ. The length of the CDR3 is 14 residues.

The count of this clone is one. This chain joins TRBV21-1 and TRBJ1-2. TRBV21-1 counts as a pseudogene. This CDR3 is built from 14 residues. The CDR3 is CASSTGTKGNGYTF. CDR3 DNA sequence: TGTGCCAGCAGCACCGGGACCAAGGGTAATGGCTACACCTTC.

This clone was seen once. This sequence joins TRBV4-2 and TRBJ2-6; D call uncertain. The CDR3 consists of 15 residues. Trimming took off 1 base at V and 2 bases at J, with 6 bases between the two ends. Germline V lookup: CDR1 LGHNA, CDR2 YNFKEQ. The CDR3 loop is CASSQVQAGANVLTF. The CDR3 DNA follows: TGTGCCAGCAGCCAAGTTCAAGCTGGGGCCAACGTCCTGACTTTC.

The chain has TRBV5-6 and TRBJ2-4; no clear D gene. Trimming took 1 base from V and 0 from J, leaving 20 bases between them. Germline CDR1 SGHDT, CDR2 YYEEEE. There are 19 residues in the CDR3. The CDR3 protein is CASSLIVETTVRAKNIQYF. The CDR3 nucleotides are TGTGCCAGCAGCTTGATCGTGGAGACAACGGTTAGAGCCAAAAACATTCAGTACTTC.

As DNA, the CDR3 is TGTGCCAGCAGCCAAGATTGGGGGAGTTACACTGAAGCTTTCTTT. Its translation: CASSQDWGSYTEAFF. This rearrangement joins TRBV4-2 to TRBJ1-1; tentatively, D is TRBD1 (5 bases). This CDR3 comprises 15 residues. Between the trimmed V and J ends, which lost 0 bases and 3 bases, there was a span of 11 bases. Germline V lookup: CDR1 LGHNA, CDR2 YNFKEQ.

The V and J genes are TRBV18 and TRBJ1-2; TRBD1 might be the D (5 bases). The CDR3 runs to 15 residues. Trimming left V 5 bases short and J 5 bases short, with 18 bases between. CDR1 and CDR2 from the germline V gene are KGHSH and LQKENI. The CDR3 region is CASSSPGTATYGYTF. CDR3 DNA: TGTGCCAGCTCATCCCCCGGGACGGCGACTTATGGCTACACCTTC.

The chain has TRBV7-2 and TRBJ2-5, with D hard to call. The V gene's germline CDR1 is SGHTA and CDR2 FQGNSA. Trimming took off 1 base at V and 0 bases at J, with 12 bases between the two ends. CDR3 length: 16 residues. CDR3 in amino acids: CASSLGRSPYQETQYF. The CDR3 region has the DNA TGTGCCAGCAGCTTAGGCAGGAGCCCCTACCAAGAGACCCAGTACTTC.

This chain uses TRBV24-1 with TRBJ2-5, with 12 bases that match TRBD1. Trimming cost V 4 bases and J 5 bases; bases outside gene matches: 7. CDR3 size: 16 residues. Germline V CDR1 and CDR2: KGHDR, SFDVKD. Here the CDR3 reads CATSDPGTGGVETQYF. As DNA, the CDR3 is TGTGCCACCAGTGACCCCGGGACAGGGGGCGTTGAGACCCAGTACTTC.

This clone was detected a few times. The chain carries TRBV29-1 and TRBJ1-1; D is uncertain. The CDR3 spans 11 residues. Germline-derived CDR1 and CDR2 are SQVTM and ANQGSEA. Trimming removed 5 bases from V and 4 bases from J, with 8 bases in between. The CDR3 DNA reads TGCAGCGTTCCCCTGGGCACTGAAGCTTTCTTT. This sequence encodes CSVPLGTEAFF.

V gene TRBV5-1 combines with J gene TRBJ2-1; D could derive from TRBD1 or TRBD2 (7 bases each). The CDR3 sequence is 13 residues long. V lost 7 bases and J lost 6, with 14 bases in between. The germline CDR1 and CDR2 sequences are SGHRS and YFSETQ. CDR3 in DNA: TGCGCCAGCGACCCAGGGGGGGCCAATGAGCAGTTCTTC. This gives the protein CASDPGGANEQFF.